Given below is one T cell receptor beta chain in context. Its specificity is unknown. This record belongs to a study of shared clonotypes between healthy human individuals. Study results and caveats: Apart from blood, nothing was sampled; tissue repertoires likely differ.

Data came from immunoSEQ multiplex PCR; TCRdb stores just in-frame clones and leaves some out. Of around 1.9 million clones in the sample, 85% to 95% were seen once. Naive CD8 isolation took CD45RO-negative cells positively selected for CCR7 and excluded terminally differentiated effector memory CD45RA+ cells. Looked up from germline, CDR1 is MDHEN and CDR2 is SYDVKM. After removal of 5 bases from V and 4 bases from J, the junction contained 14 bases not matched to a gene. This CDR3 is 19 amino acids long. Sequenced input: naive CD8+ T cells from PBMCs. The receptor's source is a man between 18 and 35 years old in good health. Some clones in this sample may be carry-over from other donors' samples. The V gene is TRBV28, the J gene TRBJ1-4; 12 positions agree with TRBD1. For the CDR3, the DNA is TGTGCCAGCAGTCCTCCGGGACAGGGGGCCGGGTTCTTTAATGAAAAACTGTTTTTT. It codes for CASSPPGQGAGFFNEKLFF.